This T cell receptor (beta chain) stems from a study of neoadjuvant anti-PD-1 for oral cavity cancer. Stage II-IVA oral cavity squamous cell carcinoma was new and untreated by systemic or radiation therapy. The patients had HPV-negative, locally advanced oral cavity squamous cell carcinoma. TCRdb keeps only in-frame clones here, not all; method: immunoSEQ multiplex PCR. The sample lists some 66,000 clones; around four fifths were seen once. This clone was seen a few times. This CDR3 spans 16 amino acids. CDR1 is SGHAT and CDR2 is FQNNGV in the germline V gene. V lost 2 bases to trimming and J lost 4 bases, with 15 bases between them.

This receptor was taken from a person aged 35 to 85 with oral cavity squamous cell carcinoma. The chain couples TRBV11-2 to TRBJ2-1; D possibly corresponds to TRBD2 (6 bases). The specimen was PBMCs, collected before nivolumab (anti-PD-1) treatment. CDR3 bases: TGTGCCAGCAGCTTAATGGGGCTAGCGAAGTACAATGAGCAGTTCTTC. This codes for CASSLMGLAKYNEQFF.